The rows below give T cell receptor beta chains drawn from one sample of a study of T-cell reconstitution after alpha-beta-depleted transplantation in children. TCRdb processed the PCR reads anew with MiXCR; each CDR3 protein has one entry. The sample consists of 200,000 or so distinct CDR3 sequences, about 6% of them appearing once. This sample comprised PBMCs, obtained before TCRalphabeta/CD19-depleted stem cell transplant. The receptors here all came from a girl under three years old with combined immunodeficiency, due to receive a stem cell transplant. Each CDR3 is given without its conserved first and last residue. Clone size appears in some rows only: once, few, many, or a class for an expanded clone.

TRBV12-3/TRBV12-4 | many | ASSFTDSNYEQY
TRBV25-1 | . | ASNPTGLDGYT
TRBV25-1 | . | ASSDGLFNSPLH
TRBV28 | many | ASSPVGYEQY
TRBV20-1 | many | SASEDRVYQPQH
TRBV12-3/TRBV12-4 | many | ASSLQQADEQY
TRBV11-2 | many | ASSLVPEGGGYSTDTQY
TRBV21-1 | many | ASSKGWPKAF
TRBV11-2 | many | ASSLGGSLYEQY
TRBV20-1 | . | SAESLQGVGLFYEQY
TRBV5-1 | . | ASSSKDTGELF
TRBV28 | many | ASSLMRAKGQY
TRBV12-3/TRBV12-4 | many | ASKGGNNEQF
TRBV7-9 | . | ASSRYGTGVVEQY
TRBV29-1 | many | SVRTGWLTEAF
TRBV4-3 | many | ASSQDTAQMADTQY
TRBV7-8 | many | ASSLGGQFSYNEQF
TRBV11-2 | many | ASSLGLAADEQY
TRBV13 | many | ASSPTGRAGNEQF
TRBV7-6 | many | ASSSPGATGLEAF
TRBV12-3/TRBV12-4 | many | ASSGGAGNLGEQY
TRBV24-1 | many | ATSDPVYDKNTGELF
TRBV29-1 | . | SAEALAGDEQY
TRBV27 | many | ASSPLDDHSTDTQY
TRBV29-1 | many | SVGPGQPTDTQY
TRBV4-1 | many | ASSEEASGVNEQY
TRBV29-1 | many | SVATANTEAF
TRBV27 | few | ASSTLAGAYEQY
TRBV28 | . | ASGLARRNTGELF
TRBV11-2 | many | ASSLVLGGQPQH
TRBV20-1 | many | SARSGGAYEQY
TRBV7-9 | many | ASPDTGNTNYGYT
TRBV7-9 | many | ASSLASSEAF
TRBV28 | many | ASSFPRAASGSSYEQY
TRBV7-8 | many | ASSFTDGTGIYEQY
TRBV9 | many | ASSVGEGTQY
TRBV7-8 | . | ASSPLAGLPYEQY